The 9 T cell receptor beta chains below were found in one sample sequenced in a study of blood T cell repertoires in COVID-19. Some clones are missing from TCRdb's copy, which holds only in-frame ones; the method was immunoSEQ multiplex PCR. The repertoire consists of 250,000 or so clones, with 65% to 85% occurring once and the leading ten covering more than 1.5%. Sequenced material: peripheral blood. These receptor sequences come from a woman in her forties who had recovered from COVID-19.

The V gene is TRBV7-8, the J gene TRBJ2-5; 12 bases map to TRBD2. This CDR3 is 19 amino acids long. The V and J ends lost 0 bases and 5 bases, in that order; junction bases with no gene match: 13. Germline loops: CDR1 SGHVS, CDR2 FQNEAQ. In nucleotides, the CDR3 is TGTGCCAGCAGCTTAGCAACTAGCGGGGGGTTTATGGCTTGGGAGACCCAGTACTTC. Its protein product is CASSLATSGGFMAWETQYF.

The V gene is TRBV6-5, the J gene TRBJ1-6; no clear D. Germline assignment: CDR1 MNHEY and CDR2 SVGAGI. Trimming removed 5 bases at V and 5 bases at J, with 7 bases between. The CDR3 runs to 13 residues. The CDR3 loop reads CASSLGNNSPLHF. CDR3 nucleotide sequence: TGTGCCAGCAGTCTCGGGAATAATTCACCCCTCCACTTT.

V and J are TRBV7-2 and TRBJ2-7, with 7 bases identical to TRBD1. The CDR3 extends over 13 amino acids. V trimming: 4 bases; J trimming: 6 bases; junction bases outside the gene matches: 6. Germline V gene data show CDR1 as SGHTA and CDR2 as FQGNSA. CDR3 nucleotide sequence: TGTGCCAGCAGCTCCAGGCCAGGGGGCGAGCAGTACTTC. This encodes CASSSRPGGEQYF. Supplemented by reference TRBV7-2 and TRBJ2-7, the full variable domain reads GAGVSQSPSNKVTEKGKDVELRCDPISGHTALYWYRQSLGQGLEFLIYFQGNSAPDKSGLPSDRFSAERTGGSVSTLTIQRTQQEDSAVYLCASSSRPGGEQYFGPGTRLTVT.

This sequence joins TRBV3-1 (or the pseudogene TRBV3-2) and TRBJ1-3; tentative D call: TRBD1 (6 bases). Germline assignment: CDR1 LGHDT and CDR2 YNNKEL (reference sequence). V was cut by 5 bases and J by 0 bases, with 11 bases left in between. The CDR3 has 15 amino acids. The CDR3 DNA reads TGTGCCAGCAGCGACAGGAAGAGCTCTGGAAACACCATATATTTT. Its protein product is CASSDRKSSGNTIYF.

This chain links TRBV24-1 with TRBJ2-5; 9 bases line up with TRBD2. The CDR3 spans 15 residues. V dropped 5 bases and J dropped 4; count of bases not matched to a gene: 7. Looked up from germline, CDR1 is KGHDR and CDR2 is SFDVKD. The CDR3: CATSGGGGAAETQYF. CDR3 bases: TGTGCCACCAGTGGAGGCGGGGGGGCCGCAGAGACCCAGTACTTC.

J is TRBJ2-2 and V is TRBV3-1 (or the pseudogene TRBV3-2); TRBD1 matches 12 bases. This CDR3 has 18 amino acids. J lost 4 bases, V lost 2 bases, and 8 bases had no gene match. Germline CDR1 reads LGHDT; CDR2 reads YNNKEL (reference sequence). The chain's CDR3 is CASSQLEWGQGATGELFF. CDR3 nucleotides: TGTGCCAGCAGCCAATTGGAATGGGGACAGGGGGCCACCGGGGAGCTGTTTTTT.

The chain recombines TRBV6-5 with TRBJ2-7; D is ambiguous. The V end lost 0 bases, the J end lost 6 bases, and 9 bases lay between the germline ends. The CDR3 sequence is 13 residues long. Germline loops: CDR1 MNHEY, CDR2 SVGAGI. The CDR3 region has the DNA TGTGCCAGCAGTTACTCGAGGCTTTCCGAGCAGTACTTC. Translation: CASSYSRLSEQYF.

This CDR3 is CASRRQANYGYTF. The CDR3 DNA sequence: TGTGCCAGCAGGAGACAGGCTAACTATGGCTACACCTTC. This chain joins TRBV6-6 and TRBJ1-2; maybe TRBD1 (6 bases). The CDR3 runs to 13 residues. Germline V gene sequence: CDR1 MNHNY, CDR2 SVGAGI (reference sequence). The germline V and J ends were trimmed by 6 bases and 0 bases, with 8 bases remaining between them.

The chain is built from TRBV5-8 and TRBJ2-4, with D hard to call. V was shortened by 4 bases and J by 0 bases, with 8 bases between the two germline ends. This CDR3 has 14 amino acids. CDR1 and CDR2 (germline): SGHTS, YDEGEE. The CDR3 nucleotides read TGTGCCAGCAGCGTCCGGGTAGCCAAAAACATTCAGTACTTC. It specifies CASSVRVAKNIQYF. Drawing the rest from reference TRBV5-8 and TRBJ2-4, the complete variable domain is EAGVTQSPTHLIKTRGQQATLRCSPISGHTSVYWYQQALGLGLQFLLWYDEGEERNRGNFPPRFSGRQFPNYSSELNVNALELEDSALYLCASSVRVAKNIQYFGAGTRLSVL.